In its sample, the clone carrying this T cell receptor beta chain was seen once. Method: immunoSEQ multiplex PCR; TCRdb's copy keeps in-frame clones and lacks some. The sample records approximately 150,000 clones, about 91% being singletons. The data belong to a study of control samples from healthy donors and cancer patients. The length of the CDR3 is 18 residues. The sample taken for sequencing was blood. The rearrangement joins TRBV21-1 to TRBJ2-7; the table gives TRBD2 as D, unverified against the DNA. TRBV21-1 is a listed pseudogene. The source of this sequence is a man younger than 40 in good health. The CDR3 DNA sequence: TGTGCCAGCAGCAAAATACTCACCCGACCTGCTCGAGGCTACGAGCAGTACTTC. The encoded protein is CASSKILTRPARGYEQYF.